The table lists the clone carrying this T cell receptor beta chain with a few counts. A multiplex PCR was run with 60 Vbeta primers and 13 Jbeta primers. This table comes from immunoSEQ multiplex PCR, and its TCRdb copy is limited to in-frame clones, with some not included. The sample includes tens of thousands of clones, 72% of them seen just once. CDR3 size: 13 residues. V dropped 4 bases and J dropped 7 bases, with 15 bases sitting between them. Germline CDR1 and CDR2: SGHNT and YYREEE (reference sequence). The sample is drawn from a study of cytomegalovirus exposure and HLA in healthy donors. The clonotype was recovered from a woman between 40 and 55 years old in good health and CMV-seropositive. V gene TRBV5-4 combines with J gene TRBJ2-7, with D unclear. The material sequenced was PBMCs. The CDR3 loop reads CASSQVQAWEQYF. CDR3 sequence (DNA): TGTGCCAGCAGCCAAGTGCAAGCGTGGGAGCAGTACTTC.